These T cell receptor beta chains were read from a single sample in a study of tumor-infiltrating lymphocytes in oesophageal squamous cell carcinoma. MiXCR was run by TCRdb on the PCR reads, yielding one entry per CDR3 protein. The sample contains 13,000 or so distinct CDR3 sequences, under 60% of which appear only once. The sequenced sample consisted of blood. These receptors came from a female donor with esophageal squamous cell carcinoma. Both conserved end residues are part of each CDR3. The D gene is left open where the match is weak. Size tells how often a clone was seen (once, few, many) or the class of an expanded clone, and some rows leave it out.

V gene: TRBV25-1
clone size: .
J gene: TRBJ2-6
D gene: .
CDR3 DNA: TGTGCCAGCAGTGGAAAGGCATGCTCTGGGGCCAACGTCCTGACTTTC
CDR3 protein: CASSGKACSGANVLTF

V gene: TRBV6-1
clone size: .
J gene: TRBJ2-5
D gene: .
CDR3 DNA: TGTGCCAGCAGCGATGGGGGGGGGCCAGCCCACAATGAGCAGTACTTC
CDR3 protein: CASSDGGGPAHNEQYF

V gene: TRBV7-2
clone size: .
J gene: TRBJ2-7
D gene: .
CDR3 DNA: TGTGCCAGCAGCTTGGGCCGCATCTACGAGCAGTACTTC
CDR3 protein: CASSLGRIYEQYF

V gene: TRBV7-2
clone size: .
J gene: TRBJ2-3
D gene: TRBD1
CDR3 DNA: TGTGCCAGCAGCCCGTGGACAGGGAAGGGGGGAGATACGCAGTATTTT
CDR3 protein: CASSPWTGKGGDTQYF

V gene: TRBV7-2
clone size: few
J gene: TRBJ2-1
D gene: TRBD2
CDR3 DNA: TGTGCCAGCAGCCATCTAGCGGGGTACTCCAATGAGCAGTTCTTC
CDR3 protein: CASSHLAGYSNEQFF

V gene: TRBV12-3/TRBV12-4
clone size: few
J gene: TRBJ2-5
D gene: TRBD1
CDR3 DNA: TGTGCCAGCACCATACAGGGGCAAGAGACCCAGTACTTC
CDR3 protein: CASTIQGQETQYF

V gene: TRBV7-6
clone size: .
J gene: TRBJ2-5
D gene: .
CDR3 DNA: TGTGCCAGCAGCCGATTCCCTCACTATCGGCAGTACTTC
CDR3 protein: CASSRFPHYRQYF

V gene: TRBV24-1
clone size: medium-sized
J gene: TRBJ2-7
D gene: TRBD1
CDR3 DNA: TGTGCCACCAGTGGCGGGCCGGGACAGATCTACGAGCAGTACTTC
CDR3 protein: CATSGGPGQIYEQYF

V gene: TRBV4-1
clone size: .
J gene: TRBJ1-1
D gene: .
CDR3 DNA: TGCGCCAGCAGCCTCACCAGGTTGCTTACGATGAACACTGAAGCTTTCTTT
CDR3 protein: CASSLTRLLTMNTEAFF

V gene: TRBV6-1
clone size: few
J gene: TRBJ2-7
D gene: TRBD1
CDR3 DNA: TGTGCCAGCAGAGTGACAGGGCTCGAGCAGTACTTC
CDR3 protein: CASRVTGLEQYF

V gene: TRBV27
clone size: .
J gene: TRBJ2-1
D gene: TRBD2
CDR3 DNA: TGTGCCACTCGGGGGGTAGGTGGCAATGAGCAGTTCTTC
CDR3 protein: CATRGVGGNEQFF

V gene: TRBV19
clone size: many
J gene: TRBJ2-2
D gene: .
CDR3 DNA: TGTGCCACCCGCGGACAAATGCACACCGGGGAGCTGTTTTTT
CDR3 protein: CATRGQMHTGELFF

V gene: TRBV20-1
clone size: .
J gene: TRBJ2-3
D gene: TRBD2
CDR3 DNA: TGCAGTGCTAGAGGGACTAGCGGGGGGGCAGGAGATACGCAGTATTTT
CDR3 protein: CSARGTSGGAGDTQYF

V gene: TRBV7-8
clone size: .
J gene: TRBJ2-1
D gene: TRBD2
CDR3 DNA: TGTGCCAGCAGCCCCTTACTAGCGGGGGGCAACAATGAGCAGTTCTTC
CDR3 protein: CASSPLLAGGNNEQFF

V gene: TRBV21-1
clone size: .
J gene: TRBJ2-3
D gene: .
CDR3 DNA: TGTGCCAGCAGCAAAACCGGGACTACTAGTGTTAAGGCCCGTAGCACAGATACGCAGTATTTT
CDR3 protein: CASSKTGTTSVKARSTDTQYF

V gene: TRBV7-8
clone size: .
J gene: TRBJ2-7
D gene: TRBD1
CDR3 DNA: TGTGCCAGCAGACCGGACAGGGGCTACGAGCAGTACTTC
CDR3 protein: CASRPDRGYEQYF

V gene: TRBV7-2
clone size: .
J gene: TRBJ2-7
D gene: .
CDR3 DNA: TGTGCCAGCAGCTTAAACTTCGGATCACCCCTCCACTTC
CDR3 protein: CASSLNFGSPLHF

V gene: TRBV7-3
clone size: .
J gene: TRBJ1-5
D gene: .
CDR3 DNA: TGTGCCAGCAGCTTTCTTGGGCTCCCTTATAGCAATCAGCCCCAGCATTTT
CDR3 protein: CASSFLGLPYSNQPQHF

V gene: TRBV7-9
clone size: once
J gene: TRBJ2-5
D gene: TRBD2
CDR3 DNA: TGTGCCAGCAGCTTTAGCGGGAGAGGGGAGACCCAGTACTTC
CDR3 protein: CASSFSGRGETQYF

V gene: TRBV5-4
clone size: .
J gene: TRBJ1-5
D gene: TRBD1
CDR3 DNA: TGTGCCAGCAGCTTGATCCAGGGGGCACGACAGCCCCAGCATTTT
CDR3 protein: CASSLIQGARQPQHF

V gene: TRBV12-3/TRBV12-4
clone size: .
J gene: TRBJ2-5
D gene: .
CDR3 DNA: TGTGCCAGCAGTTTAAGGCACCTCCAAGAGACCCAGTACTTC
CDR3 protein: CASSLRHLQETQYF

V gene: TRBV7-6
clone size: .
J gene: TRBJ2-7
D gene: .
CDR3 DNA: TGTGCCAGCAGCTCCCAAGAGGGAGAGCAGTACTTC
CDR3 protein: CASSSQEGEQYF

V gene: TRBV6-9
clone size: .
J gene: TRBJ2-7
D gene: .
CDR3 DNA: TGTGCCAGCAGTTCCAGGGGTTTTAAGACCTACGAGCAGTACTTC
CDR3 protein: CASSSRGFKTYEQYF

V gene: TRBV5-6
clone size: few
J gene: TRBJ2-7
D gene: .
CDR3 DNA: TGTGCCAGCAGCCGCTTGGCACCGGGGGAGCTTGAAGGGCAGTACTTC
CDR3 protein: CASSRLAPGELEGQYF

V gene: TRBV7-2
clone size: .
J gene: TRBJ2-7
D gene: TRBD1
CDR3 DNA: TGTGCCAGCAGCTTAAGGCCACAGGGGAGCTCCTACAATGAGCAGTACTTC
CDR3 protein: CASSLRPQGSSYNEQYF

V gene: TRBV10-3
clone size: .
J gene: TRBJ2-6
D gene: .
CDR3 DNA: TGTGCCATCAGTGAGTCGTTGGGGGGCTCTGGGGCCAACGTCCTGACTTTC
CDR3 protein: CAISESLGGSGANVLTF

V gene: TRBV7-4
clone size: once
J gene: TRBJ2-7
D gene: .
CDR3 DNA: TGTGCCAGCAGCTTGGGACGGGGCTCCGAGCAGTACTTC
CDR3 protein: CASSLGRGSEQYF

V gene: TRBV7-2
clone size: .
J gene: TRBJ2-7
D gene: TRBD1
CDR3 DNA: TGTGCCAGCAGCTTATCGATATCAACCTCCGGGACAGGGTTCTCCTACGAGCAGTACTTC
CDR3 protein: CASSLSISTSGTGFSYEQYF

V gene: TRBV19
clone size: many
J gene: TRBJ2-1
D gene: .
CDR3 DNA: TGTGCCAGTACCCTCGGGTCCCAGGGTAGGAATGAGCAGTTCTTC
CDR3 protein: CASTLGSQGRNEQFF

V gene: TRBV27
clone size: .
J gene: TRBJ2-1
D gene: .
CDR3 DNA: TGTGCCAGCAATCCGGGCCGGACCTACAATGAGCAGTTCTTC
CDR3 protein: CASNPGRTYNEQFF

V gene: TRBV12-3/TRBV12-4
clone size: .
J gene: TRBJ2-1
D gene: .
CDR3 DNA: TGTGCCAGCAGGCCCAGAGGCAACTTCGGTAGTGAGCAGTTCTTC
CDR3 protein: CASRPRGNFGSEQFF

V gene: TRBV28
clone size: many
J gene: TRBJ2-7
D gene: TRBD2
CDR3 DNA: TGTGCCAGCAGTCCCGCGGGAGCGAGAGACGCGCAGTACTTC
CDR3 protein: CASSPAGARDAQYF

V gene: TRBV7-3
clone size: .
J gene: TRBJ2-3
D gene: TRBD2
CDR3 DNA: TGTGCCAGCAGCGCACTAGCGGGGGTGGCAGATACGCAGTATTTT
CDR3 protein: CASSALAGVADTQYF

V gene: TRBV6-1
clone size: .
J gene: TRBJ2-2
D gene: .
CDR3 DNA: TGTGCCACAAAACCATTGAACACCGGGGAGCTGTTTTTT
CDR3 protein: CATKPLNTGELFF

V gene: TRBV7-3
clone size: .
J gene: TRBJ2-7
D gene: .
CDR3 DNA: TGTGCCAGCAGCTTACGGACAGCTTTCTCCTATAATTCACCCCTCCACTTC
CDR3 protein: CASSLRTAFSYNSPLHF

V gene: TRBV5-4
clone size: many
J gene: TRBJ2-2
D gene: TRBD1
CDR3 DNA: TGTGCCAGCAGCTTGGCTCCGGGACAGACAATGGGGGAGCTGTTTTTT
CDR3 protein: CASSLAPGQTMGELFF

V gene: TRBV7-3
clone size: many
J gene: TRBJ2-1
D gene: .
CDR3 DNA: TGTGCCAGCAGCTCCGGGCGGGACCTACACAATGAGCAGTTCTTC
CDR3 protein: CASSSGRDLHNEQFF

V gene: TRBV7-6
clone size: few
J gene: TRBJ2-7
D gene: .
CDR3 DNA: TGTGCCAGCAGCTCCCGGGAGCGCTCCTACGAGCAGTACTTC
CDR3 protein: CASSSRERSYEQYF

V gene: TRBV6-1
clone size: once
J gene: TRBJ1-3
D gene: TRBD1
CDR3 DNA: TGTGCCAGCAGTAGGACAGGGCCAGGAGGAAACACCATATATTTT
CDR3 protein: CASSRTGPGGNTIYF

V gene: TRBV7-2
clone size: many
J gene: TRBJ2-7
D gene: .
CDR3 DNA: TGTGCCAGCAGCCTGGCAAGCTCCTACGAGCAGTACTTC
CDR3 protein: CASSLASSYEQYF

V gene: TRBV11-2
clone size: medium-sized
J gene: TRBJ2-1
D gene: TRBD2
CDR3 DNA: TGTGCCAGCAGCAAGACTAGCGGGAAGTACAATGAGCAGTTCTTC
CDR3 protein: CASSKTSGKYNEQFF

V gene: TRBV7-8
clone size: medium-sized
J gene: TRBJ2-3
D gene: .
CDR3 DNA: TGTGCCAGCAGCCCGTCTGGGGATACGCAGTATTTT
CDR3 protein: CASSPSGDTQYF

V gene: TRBV5-1
clone size: .
J gene: TRBJ2-4
D gene: TRBD2
CDR3 DNA: TGCGCCAGCAGCCCGAAACTAGCGGGAGAGGTAGTGTTCTTC
CDR3 protein: CASSPKLAGEVVFF

V gene: TRBV7-2
clone size: .
J gene: TRBJ2-7
D gene: .
CDR3 DNA: TGTGCCAGCAGCTTAGAGAGAAAGGTCGAGCAGTACTTC
CDR3 protein: CASSLERKVEQYF